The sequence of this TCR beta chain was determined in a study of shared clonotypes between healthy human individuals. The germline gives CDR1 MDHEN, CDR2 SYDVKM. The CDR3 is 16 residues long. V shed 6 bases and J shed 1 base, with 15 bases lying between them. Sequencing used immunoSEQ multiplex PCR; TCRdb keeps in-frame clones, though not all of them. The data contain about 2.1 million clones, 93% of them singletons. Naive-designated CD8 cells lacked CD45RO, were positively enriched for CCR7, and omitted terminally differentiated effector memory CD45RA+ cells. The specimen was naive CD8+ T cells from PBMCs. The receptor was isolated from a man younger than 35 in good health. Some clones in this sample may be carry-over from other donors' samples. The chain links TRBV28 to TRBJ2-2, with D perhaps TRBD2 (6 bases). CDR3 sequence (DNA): TGTGCCAGCAGCCTAAGGAGACTAGTGAACACCGGGGAGCTGTTTTTT. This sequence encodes CASSLRRLVNTGELFF.